Listed below are T cell receptor beta chains from one sample, sequenced in a study of cytotoxic CD8 clonotypes in ibrutinib-treated CLL. Sequencing used immunoSEQ multiplex PCR; TCRdb keeps in-frame clones, though not all of them. The sample shows about 160,000 clones, under 85% of them seen only once. The sample here was PBMCs, taken after 24 months of ibrutinib treatment. These receptors all come from a human donor with chronic lymphocytic leukemia. Each CDR3 is given with its conserved first and last residue. A D gene is named only where the DNA matches it firmly. Clone sizes are given selectively: once, few, many, or a class where the clone is expanded.

few	TRBV18	NA	TRBJ1-4	CASSPKEGLFF	TGTGCCAGCTCACCAAAAGAGGGACTGTTTTTT
NA	TRBV5-5	TRBD1	TRBJ1-5	CASSYRTGVGNQPQHF	TGTGCCAGCAGTTATAGGACAGGGGTGGGCAATCAGCCCCAGCATTTT
NA	TRBV6-5	NA	TRBJ1-2	CASSYGQNYGYTF	TGTGCCAGCAGTTACGGCCAAAACTATGGCTACACCTTC
NA	TRBV7-9	TRBD2	TRBJ2-5	CASRRGGLETQYF	TGTGCCAGCAGGCGGGGGGGCCTAGAGACCCAGTACTTC
NA	TRBV11-2	NA	TRBJ1-5	CASSSGQLFGPQHF	TGTGCCAGCAGCTCGGGCCAGCTTTTTGGGCCCCAGCATTTT
NA	TRBV30	NA	TRBJ2-5	CAWRRTQETQYF	TGTGCCTGGAGGCGGACCCAAGAGACCCAGTACTTC
NA	TRBV7-8	NA	TRBJ2-3	CASSLVGVVDTQYF	TGTGCCAGCAGCTTAGTGGGGGTCGTAGATACGCAGTATTTT
NA	TRBV30	NA	TRBJ2-7	CAWTRGTEQYF	TGTGCCTGGACCCGGGGCACCGAGCAGTACTTC
NA	TRBV19	NA	TRBJ2-4	CASTSGLNIQYF	TGTGCCAGTACCTCGGGCCTAAACATTCAGTACTTC
NA	TRBV2	NA	TRBJ2-2	CARRDANTGELFF	TGTGCCCGCAGGGACGCTAACACCGGGGAGCTGTTTTTT
few	TRBV19	TRBD1	TRBJ2-5	CASRGTGRGETQYF	TGTGCCAGTAGGGGGACAGGGAGAGGAGAGACCCAGTACTTC
NA	TRBV4-3	NA	TRBJ1-1	CASRPLGLNTEAFF	TGCGCCAGCAGACCTCTGGGTCTGAACACTGAAGCTTTCTTT
NA	TRBV4-2	TRBD2	TRBJ2-5	CASSHLAGGPETQYF	TGTGCCAGCAGCCACCTAGCGGGGGGGCCAGAGACCCAGTACTTC
few	TRBV11-2	TRBD1	TRBJ1-6	CASSSTTGGRGSPLHF	TGTGCCAGCAGCTCCACCACAGGGGGAAGGGGTTCACCCCTCCACTTT
NA	TRBV5-1	NA	TRBJ2-7	CASSQTGNEQYF	TGCGCCAGTTCTCAGACAGGCAATGAGCAGTACTTC
NA	TRBV7-8	NA	TRBJ2-7	CASRRQEPGEQYF	TGTGCCAGCAGAAGACAGGAGCCGGGGGAGCAGTACTTC
NA	TRBV28	NA	TRBJ2-7	CASNTGVNGYEQYF	TGTGCCAGCAATACGGGGGTAAATGGTTACGAGCAGTACTTC
NA	TRBV29-1	NA	TRBJ2-1	CSVDDRVGNSYNEQFF	TGCAGCGTTGATGATCGGGTGGGGAATTCCTACAATGAGCAGTTCTTC
few	TRBV18	TRBD2	TRBJ2-1	CASSPRYSGGDYNEQFF	TGTGCCAGCTCACCGCGTTATAGCGGGGGAGACTACAATGAGCAGTTCTTC
NA	TRBV4-1	NA	TRBJ1-5	CASSQDRGNQPQHF	TGCGCCAGCAGCCAAGATAGGGGAAATCAGCCCCAGCATTTT
NA	TRBV27	NA	TRBJ1-2	CASSPWVVSPFKNYGYTF	TGTGCCAGCAGCCCTTGGGTGGTATCCCCATTCAAAAACTATGGCTACACCTTC
NA	TRBV27	NA	TRBJ1-2	CASSPRGGIHYGYTF	TGTGCCAGCAGTCCCCGTGGGGGGATTCACTATGGCTACACCTTC
NA	TRBV27	NA	TRBJ2-7	CASSRGRASYEQYF	TGTGCCAGCAGTCGCGGCCGAGCATCCTACGAGCAGTACTTC
NA	TRBV7-3	NA	TRBJ1-2	CASSQDSPQGISGYTF	TGTGCCAGCAGCCAGGACAGTCCCCAGGGGATTAGTGGCTACACCTTC
NA	TRBV28	NA	TRBJ1-1	CASSLGGKTEAFF	TGTGCCAGCAGTTTAGGAGGAAAGACTGAAGCTTTCTTT
NA	TRBV5-6	NA	TRBJ2-7	CASGRGVHEQYF	TGTGCCAGCGGCAGGGGCGTACACGAGCAGTACTTC
NA	TRBV7-9	NA	TRBJ1-1	CASSPEAPGAFF	TGTGCCAGCAGCCCCGAAGCCCCAGGAGCTTTCTTT
NA	TRBV6-5	TRBD1	TRBJ1-4	CASTPGTGKEKLFF	TGTGCCAGCACTCCCGGGACAGGGAAGGAAAAACTGTTTTTT
many	TRBV6-5	NA	TRBJ1-3	CASSRDTSGNTIYF	TGTGCCAGCAGCCGGGACACCTCTGGAAACACCATATATTTT
NA	TRBV6-5	NA	TRBJ1-2	CAVKPPGEVRGYTF	TGTGCCGTTAAGCCGCCAGGAGAGGTTCGTGGCTACACCTTC
NA	TRBV28	TRBD1	TRBJ2-1	CASSLFGQGAGNEQFF	TGTGCCAGCAGTTTATTCGGACAGGGGGCCGGTAATGAGCAGTTCTTC
NA	TRBV9	NA	TRBJ1-2	CASSVMGRDIGYTF	TGTGCCAGCAGCGTAATGGGGAGGGACATTGGCTACACCTTC
NA	TRBV6-1	NA	TRBJ1-3	CATQVPSGNTIYF	TGTGCCACCCAAGTCCCCTCTGGAAACACCATATATTTT
NA	TRBV7-3	NA	TRBJ1-4	CASSSQTTGAEKLFF	TGTGCCAGCAGCTCACAGACGACAGGAGCCGAAAAACTGTTTTTT
NA	TRBV6-5	NA	TRBJ1-5	CASSYSIMVQPQHF	TGTGCCAGCAGTTACTCGATAATGGTTCAGCCCCAGCATTTT
NA	TRBV6-5	NA	TRBJ2-1	CASSPGPLGGNEQFF	TGTGCCAGCAGTCCCGGGCCCTTAGGAGGTAATGAGCAGTTCTTC
once	TRBV30	TRBD2	TRBJ2-3	CAWSVVWLAGDPDTQYF	TGTGCCTGGAGTGTAGTGTGGCTAGCGGGGGACCCAGATACGCAGTATTTT
few	TRBV5-6	NA	TRBJ1-1	CASSLERQVAFF	TGTGCCAGCAGCTTGGAGAGACAGGTAGCTTTCTTT
NA	TRBV5-1	NA	TRBJ2-6	CASSLYSRGYSGANVLTF	TGCGCCAGCAGCTTGTATTCCAGGGGATACTCTGGGGCCAACGTCCTGACTTTC
NA	TRBV29-1	TRBD1	TRBJ2-7	CSVATGGQPREQYF	TGCAGCGTTGCCACAGGGGGCCAACCCCGCGAGCAGTACTTC
once	TRBV5-1	NA	TRBJ1-2	CASSLWSGEDGYTF	TGCGCCAGCAGCTTGTGGTCAGGAGAGGATGGCTACACCTTC
NA	TRBV19	TRBD1	TRBJ2-2	CASRDRGKANTGELFF	TGTGCCAGTAGGGACAGGGGGAAGGCGAACACCGGGGAGCTGTTTTTT